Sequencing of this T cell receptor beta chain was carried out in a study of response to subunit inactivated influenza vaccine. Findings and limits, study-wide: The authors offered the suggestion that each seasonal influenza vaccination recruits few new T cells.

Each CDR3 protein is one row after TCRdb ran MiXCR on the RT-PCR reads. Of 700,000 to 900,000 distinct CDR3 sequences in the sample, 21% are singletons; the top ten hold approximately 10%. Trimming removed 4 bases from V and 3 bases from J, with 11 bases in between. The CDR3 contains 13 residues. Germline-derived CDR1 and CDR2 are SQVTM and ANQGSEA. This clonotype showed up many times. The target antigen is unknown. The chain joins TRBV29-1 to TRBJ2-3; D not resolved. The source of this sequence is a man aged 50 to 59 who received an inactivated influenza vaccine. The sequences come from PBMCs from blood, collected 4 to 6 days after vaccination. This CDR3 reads CSVGKGTTDTQYF. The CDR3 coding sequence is TGCAGCGTTGGAAAAGGAACTACAGATACGCAGTATTTT.